The TCR beta chain under discussion was sequenced for a study of blood T cell repertoires in COVID-19. Study at large: Whether acute or convalescent, the COVID-19 samples came from the United States, Italy and Spain.

The protocol was immunoSEQ multiplex PCR, while the TCRdb copy is restricted to in-frame clones and leaves out a portion. Altogether 300,000 to 400,000 clones are present, over 75% being singletons, with the ten largest covering around 4.6%. After removal of 1 base from V and 0 bases from J, the junction contained 11 bases not matched to a gene. CDR1 SGHAT and CDR2 FQNNGV come from the germline V gene. This CDR3 has 18 residues. Participants, about 18 to 95 years old, spanned 25 or so US areas. Clinical histories supplied by participants themselves formed the basis of cohort assignment. Recovered status applied to Cohort 3 donors who had two consecutive negative PCRs. It also applied to those with clearance or with symptom resolution.

The gene calls are TRBV11-2 and TRBJ1-2; TRBD1 matches at 7 bases. What was sequenced was PBMCs or T cells enriched from blood (not recorded which). This TCR was recovered from a man younger than 45 who had recovered from COVID-19. CDR3 coding DNA: TGTGCCAGCAGCTTAGCGGAATACCGGGACAGATCTAACTATGGCTACACCTTC. Protein sequence: CASSLAEYRDRSNYGYTF. The full variable domain, its missing parts supplied by reference TRBV11-2 and TRBJ1-2, is EAGVAQSPRYKIIEKRQSVAFWCNPISGHATLYWYQQILGQGPKLLIQFQNNGVVDDSQLPKDRFSAERLKGVDSTLKIQPAKLEDSAVYLCASSLAEYRDRSNYGYTFGSGTRLTVV.